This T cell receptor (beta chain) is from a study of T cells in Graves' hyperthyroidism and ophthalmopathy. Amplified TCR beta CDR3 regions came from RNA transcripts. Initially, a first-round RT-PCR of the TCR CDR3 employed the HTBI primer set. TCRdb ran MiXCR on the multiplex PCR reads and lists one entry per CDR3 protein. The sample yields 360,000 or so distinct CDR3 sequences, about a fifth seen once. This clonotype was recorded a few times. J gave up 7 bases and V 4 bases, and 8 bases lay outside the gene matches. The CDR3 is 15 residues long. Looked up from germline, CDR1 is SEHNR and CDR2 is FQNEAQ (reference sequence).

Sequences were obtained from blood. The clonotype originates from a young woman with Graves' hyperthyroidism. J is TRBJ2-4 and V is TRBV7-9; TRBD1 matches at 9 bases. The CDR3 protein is CASSSQGALGNIQYF. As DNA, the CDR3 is TGTGCCAGCAGCTCACAGGGGGCGCTGGGGAACATTCAGTACTTC.